Detailed here is one TCR beta chain. Its cognate antigen is unknown. The protocol was immunoSEQ multiplex PCR, while the TCRdb copy is restricted to in-frame clones and leaves out a portion. The sample lists 250,000 to 300,000 clones; around 87% were seen once. The sample belongs to a study of cytomegalovirus exposure and HLA in healthy donors. Whole-study findings and limits: A classifier reportedly called cytomegalovirus status with high sensitivity and specificity. The study put 160 or so TCR beta chains on its list as cytomegalovirus-associated.

V gave up 8 bases and J gave up 3 bases, with 2 bases separating them. CDR3 size: 9 residues. Germline V lookup: CDR1 MNHEY, CDR2 SMNVEV (reference sequence). V usage is TRBV27 and J usage is TRBJ2-7; D unclear. This sequence was found in a woman younger than 35 in good health and CMV-seronegative. Sample: PBMCs. The CDR3 DNA is TGTGCCAGCTACTACGAGCAGTACGTC. Translating gives CASYYEQYV.